This T cell receptor beta chain was profiled in a study of T cells in women clearing cervical HPV infection. For the study at large: Blood came at first lesion visit for cases, post-clearance for controls.

Concerning this clone itself: Its specificity is not known. The read ends 3 residues before the CDR3 terminus; that terminus is restored from the germline J gene.

Prevalent HPV16 infections were excluded; only incident single HPV16 infections included. General observations from the study: CIN3+ cases had significantly higher TCR repertoire richness than controls, but evenness did not differ.

V shed 3 bases and J 9 bases; nucleotides not matched to a gene: 7. Per germline, CDR1 GTSNPN and CDR2 SVGIG (reference sequence). CDR3 length: 14 residues. Average input was around 1,200 ng genomic DNA for immunoSEQ TCR beta CDR3 amplification. Some clones are missing from TCRdb's copy, which holds only in-frame ones; the method was immunoSEQ multiplex PCR. This sample carries tens of thousands of clones, with 1% to 1.5% going to the ten biggest clones. This chain links TRBV30 with TRBJ2-4, with TRBD1 identical over 11 bases. The TCR originated in a woman aged 18-70 years with a cervical HPV16 infection that either progressed to CIN3+ or cleared (not recorded which). Sequenced: blood buffy coat. This chain's CDR3 is CAWRPGQGGVIQYF. The CDR3 DNA, read in part, is TGTGCCTGGAGGCCGGGACAGGGGGGGGTCATT.